This T cell receptor beta chain appears in the sequencing data of a study of cytomegalovirus exposure and HLA in healthy donors. Comment on this clone: The antigen remains unidentified.

Findings of the study overall: TRBV6-2, TRBV6-3 and other indistinguishable V segments were excluded. An assumption of roughly uniform sequencing depth across donors underlay the presence/absence analyses.

This CDR3 comprises 15 residues. With V trimmed by 5 bases and J by 7 bases, 8 bases remained unmatched. In germline, CDR1 is MDHEN, CDR2 SYDVKM. PCR primers comprised 60 Vbeta and 13 Jbeta primers. Sequencing was performed with immunoSEQ multiplex PCR; in TCRdb, only in-frame clones are kept and a portion is missing. Here the sample spans 90,000 to 150,000 clones, around 77% being singletons. The J gene is TRBJ1-6, the V gene TRBV28, with TRBD1 identical over 7 bases. Material for sequencing was PBMCs. The TCR comes from a man over 45 in good health and CMV-seropositive. The CDR3 protein is CASSIGGQRNSPLHF. DNA for the CDR3: TGTGCCAGCAGTATAGGGGGACAGAGGAATTCACCCCTCCACTTT.